This T cell receptor beta chain emerged from a study of blood T cell repertoires in COVID-19. Per the original methods: Amplifying reference gene primers gave estimates of nucleated cell counts. The data were produced by immunoSEQ multiplex PCR, yet TCRdb's version contains in-frame clones alone and is incomplete. For V, J and clone size, that table is used; D and trimming come from the DNA. The sample has 280,000 or so clones; 65% to 90% are singletons. Between the trimmed V and J ends, which lost 6 bases and 4 bases, there was a span of 6 bases. CDR1 is KGHDR and CDR2 is SFDVKD in the germline V gene. CDR3 size: 13 residues.

The V gene is TRBV24-1, the J gene TRBJ2-6; D ambiguous. Sample: peripheral blood. The sequence was obtained from a human donor in a cohort sampled during active COVID-19. As DNA, the CDR3 is TGTGCCACCAGTCGTTCCGGGGCCAACGTCCTGACTTTC. Encoded protein: CATSRSGANVLTF.